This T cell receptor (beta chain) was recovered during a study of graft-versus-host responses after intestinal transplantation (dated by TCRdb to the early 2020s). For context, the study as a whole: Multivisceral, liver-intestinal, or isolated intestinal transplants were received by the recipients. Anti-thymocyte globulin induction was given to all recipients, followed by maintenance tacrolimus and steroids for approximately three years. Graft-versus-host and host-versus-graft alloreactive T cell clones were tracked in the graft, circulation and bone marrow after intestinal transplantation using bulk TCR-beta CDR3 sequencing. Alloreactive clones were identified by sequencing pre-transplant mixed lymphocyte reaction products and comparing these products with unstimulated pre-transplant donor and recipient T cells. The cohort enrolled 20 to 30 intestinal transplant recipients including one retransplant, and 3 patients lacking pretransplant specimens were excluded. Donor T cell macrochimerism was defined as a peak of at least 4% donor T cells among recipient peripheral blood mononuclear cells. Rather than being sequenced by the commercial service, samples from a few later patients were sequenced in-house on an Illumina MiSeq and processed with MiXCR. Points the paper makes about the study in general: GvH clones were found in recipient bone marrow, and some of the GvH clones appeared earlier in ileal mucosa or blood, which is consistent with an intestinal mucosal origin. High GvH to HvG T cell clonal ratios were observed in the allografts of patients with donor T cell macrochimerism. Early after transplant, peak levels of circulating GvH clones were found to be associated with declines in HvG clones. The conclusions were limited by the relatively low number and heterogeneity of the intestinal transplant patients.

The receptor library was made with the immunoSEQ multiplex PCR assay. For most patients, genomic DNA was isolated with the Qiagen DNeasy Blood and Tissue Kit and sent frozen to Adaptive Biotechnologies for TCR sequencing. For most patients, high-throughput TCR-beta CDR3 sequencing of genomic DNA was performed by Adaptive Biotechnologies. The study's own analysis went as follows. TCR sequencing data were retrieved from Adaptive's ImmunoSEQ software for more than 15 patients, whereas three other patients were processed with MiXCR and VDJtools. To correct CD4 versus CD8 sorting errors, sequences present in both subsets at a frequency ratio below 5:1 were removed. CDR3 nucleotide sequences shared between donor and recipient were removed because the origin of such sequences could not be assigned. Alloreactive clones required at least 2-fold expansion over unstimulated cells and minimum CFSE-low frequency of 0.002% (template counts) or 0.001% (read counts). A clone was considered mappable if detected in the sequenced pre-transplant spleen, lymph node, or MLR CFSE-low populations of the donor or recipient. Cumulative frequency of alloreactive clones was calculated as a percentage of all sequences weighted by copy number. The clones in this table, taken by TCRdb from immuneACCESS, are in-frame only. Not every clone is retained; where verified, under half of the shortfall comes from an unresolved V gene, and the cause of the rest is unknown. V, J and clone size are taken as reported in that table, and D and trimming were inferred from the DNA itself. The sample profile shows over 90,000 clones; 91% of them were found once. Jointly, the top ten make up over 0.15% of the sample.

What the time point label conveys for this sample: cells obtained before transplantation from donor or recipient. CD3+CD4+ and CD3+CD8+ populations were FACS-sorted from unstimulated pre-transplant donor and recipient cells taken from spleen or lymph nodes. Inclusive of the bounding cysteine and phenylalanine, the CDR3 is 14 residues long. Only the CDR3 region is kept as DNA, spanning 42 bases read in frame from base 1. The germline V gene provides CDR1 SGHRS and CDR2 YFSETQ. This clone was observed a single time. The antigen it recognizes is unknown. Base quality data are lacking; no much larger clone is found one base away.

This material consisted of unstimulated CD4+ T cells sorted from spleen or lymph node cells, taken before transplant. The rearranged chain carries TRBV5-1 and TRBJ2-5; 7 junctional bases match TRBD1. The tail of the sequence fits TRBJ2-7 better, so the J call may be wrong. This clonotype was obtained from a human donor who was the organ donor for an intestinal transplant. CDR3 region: CASSFPGQSYEQYF. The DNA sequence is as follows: TGCGCCAGCAGCTTCCCGGGACAGTCCTACGAGCAGTACTTC.